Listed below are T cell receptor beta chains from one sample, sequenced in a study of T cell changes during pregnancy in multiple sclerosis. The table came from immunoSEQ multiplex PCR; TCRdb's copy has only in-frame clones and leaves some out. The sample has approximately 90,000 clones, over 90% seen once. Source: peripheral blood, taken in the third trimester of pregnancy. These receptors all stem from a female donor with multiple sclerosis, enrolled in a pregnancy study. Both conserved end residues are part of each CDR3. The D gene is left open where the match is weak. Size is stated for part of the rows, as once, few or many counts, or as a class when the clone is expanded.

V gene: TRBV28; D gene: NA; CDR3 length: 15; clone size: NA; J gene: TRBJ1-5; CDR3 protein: CASSWGQPTNQPQHF; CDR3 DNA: TGTGCCAGCAGTTGGGGACAACCCACTAATCAGCCCCAGCATTTT
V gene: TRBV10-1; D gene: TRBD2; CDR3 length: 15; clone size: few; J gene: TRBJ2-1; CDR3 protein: CASNSLLAGGSLRFF; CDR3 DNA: TGCGCCAGCAATTCTTTACTAGCGGGAGGGTCTTTGAGGTTCTTC
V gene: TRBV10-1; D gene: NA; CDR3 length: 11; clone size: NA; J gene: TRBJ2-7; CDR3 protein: CASSGAYEQYF; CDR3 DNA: TGCGCCAGCAGTGGAGCCTACGAGCAGTACTTC
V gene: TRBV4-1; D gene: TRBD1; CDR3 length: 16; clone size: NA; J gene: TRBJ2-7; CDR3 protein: CASSTRDRGSSLEQYF; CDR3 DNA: TGCGCCAGCAGCACCCGGGACAGGGGATCTTCTCTCGAGCAGTACTTC
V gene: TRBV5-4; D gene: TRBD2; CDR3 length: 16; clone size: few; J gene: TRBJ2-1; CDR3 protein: CASSLDRASGMNEQFF; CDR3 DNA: TGTGCCAGCAGCTTGGATAGGGCTAGCGGGATGAATGAGCAGTTCTTC
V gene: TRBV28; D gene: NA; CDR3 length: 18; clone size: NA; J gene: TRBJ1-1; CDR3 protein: CASSLPGGYRSANTEAFF; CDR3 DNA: TGTGCCAGCAGTTTACCGGGGGGGTATCGGTCCGCGAACACTGAAGCTTTCTTT
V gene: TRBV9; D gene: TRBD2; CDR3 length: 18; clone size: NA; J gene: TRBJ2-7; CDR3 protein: CASSAGAGRTGGAYEQYF; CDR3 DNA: TGTGCCAGCAGCGCCGGGGCCGGTAGGACGGGGGGAGCCTACGAGCAGTACTTC
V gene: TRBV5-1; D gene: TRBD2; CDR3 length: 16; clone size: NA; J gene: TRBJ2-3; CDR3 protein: CASGPTSGIITDTQYF; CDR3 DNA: TGCGCCAGCGGCCCGACTAGCGGGATTATCACAGATACGCAGTATTTT
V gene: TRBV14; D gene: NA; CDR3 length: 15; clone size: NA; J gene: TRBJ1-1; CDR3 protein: CASSQYPGMNTEAFF; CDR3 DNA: TGTGCCAGCAGCCAATACCCAGGCATGAACACTGAAGCTTTCTTT
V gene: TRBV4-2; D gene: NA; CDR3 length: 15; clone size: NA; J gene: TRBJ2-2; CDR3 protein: CASSQDLAGTGELFF; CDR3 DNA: TGTGCCAGCAGCCAAGATCTTGCGGGAACCGGGGAGCTGTTTTTT
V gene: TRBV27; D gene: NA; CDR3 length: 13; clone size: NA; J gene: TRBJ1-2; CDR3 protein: CASSSGGGYGYTF; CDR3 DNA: TGTGCCAGCAGTTCCGGCGGGGGGTATGGCTACACCTTC
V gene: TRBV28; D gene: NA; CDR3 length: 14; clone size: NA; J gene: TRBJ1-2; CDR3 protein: CASSLPRGARGYTF; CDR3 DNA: TGTGCCAGCAGTTTACCTCGGGGGGCCCGGGGCTACACCTTC
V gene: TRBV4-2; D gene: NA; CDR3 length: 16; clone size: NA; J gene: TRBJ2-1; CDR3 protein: CASSQAAESSYNEQFF; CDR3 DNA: TGTGCCAGCAGCCAAGCGGCGGAGAGCTCCTACAATGAGCAGTTCTTC
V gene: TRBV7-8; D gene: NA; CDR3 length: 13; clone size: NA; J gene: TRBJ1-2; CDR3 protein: CASSLGLNYGYTF; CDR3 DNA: TGTGCCAGCAGCTTGGGGCTTAACTATGGCTACACCTTC
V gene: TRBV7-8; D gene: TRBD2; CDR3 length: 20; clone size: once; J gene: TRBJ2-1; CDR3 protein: CASSLGSLGLAGRDYNEQFF; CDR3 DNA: TGTGCCAGCAGCTTAGGGTCCTTGGGACTAGCGGGGCGGGATTACAATGAGCAGTTCTTC
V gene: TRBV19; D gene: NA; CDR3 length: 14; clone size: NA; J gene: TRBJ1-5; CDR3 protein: CASSAGAGNQPQHF; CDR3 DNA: TGTGCCAGTAGTGCGGGGGCGGGAAATCAGCCCCAGCATTTT
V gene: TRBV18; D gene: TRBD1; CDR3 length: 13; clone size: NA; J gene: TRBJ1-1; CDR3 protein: CASSSRQGDEAFF; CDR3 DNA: TGTGCCAGCTCATCAAGACAGGGCGATGAAGCTTTCTTT
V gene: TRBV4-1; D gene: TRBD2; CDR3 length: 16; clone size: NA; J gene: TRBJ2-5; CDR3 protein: CASSYRLAGLGETQYF; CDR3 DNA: TGCGCCAGCAGCTATAGACTAGCGGGTTTGGGAGAGACCCAGTACTTC
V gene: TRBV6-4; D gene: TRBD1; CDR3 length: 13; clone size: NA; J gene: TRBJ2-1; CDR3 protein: CASSAGQGNEQFF; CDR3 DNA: TGTGCCAGCAGCGCGGGACAGGGAAATGAGCAGTTCTTC
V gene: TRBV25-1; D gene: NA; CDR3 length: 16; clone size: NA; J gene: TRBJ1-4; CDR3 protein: CASSEVRGGRNEKLFF; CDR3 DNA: TGTGCCAGCAGTGAAGTTAGGGGGGGACGAAATGAAAAACTGTTTTTT
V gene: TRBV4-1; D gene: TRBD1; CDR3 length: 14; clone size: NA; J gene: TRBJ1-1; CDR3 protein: CASSQRTGDTEAFF; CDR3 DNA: TGCGCCAGCAGCCAACGAACAGGGGACACTGAAGCTTTCTTT
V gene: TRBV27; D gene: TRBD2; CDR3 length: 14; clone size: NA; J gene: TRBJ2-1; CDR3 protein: CASSLTSGYNEQFF; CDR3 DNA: TGTGCCAGCAGTTTGACTAGCGGGTACAATGAGCAGTTCTTC
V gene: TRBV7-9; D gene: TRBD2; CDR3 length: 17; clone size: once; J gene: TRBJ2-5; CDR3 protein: CASRPRTSGREGETQYF; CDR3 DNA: TGTGCCAGCAGACCTAGGACTAGCGGGAGAGAGGGGGAGACCCAGTACTTC
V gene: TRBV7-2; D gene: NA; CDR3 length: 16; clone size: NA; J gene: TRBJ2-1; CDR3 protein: CASSLDGLLRANEQFF; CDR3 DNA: TGTGCCAGCAGCTTAGATGGGCTTCTCCGAGCCAATGAGCAGTTCTTC
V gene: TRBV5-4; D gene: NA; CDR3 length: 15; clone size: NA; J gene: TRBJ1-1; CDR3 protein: CASSLTPMQDTEAFF; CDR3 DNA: TGTGCCAGCAGCTTGACACCGATGCAGGACACTGAAGCTTTCTTT
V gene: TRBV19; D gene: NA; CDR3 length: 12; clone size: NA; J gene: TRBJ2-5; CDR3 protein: CASSKSQETQYF; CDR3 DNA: TGTGCCAGTAGTAAGAGCCAAGAGACCCAGTACTTC
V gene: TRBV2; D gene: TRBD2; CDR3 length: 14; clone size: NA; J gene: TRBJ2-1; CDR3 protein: CASSEGLATNEQFF; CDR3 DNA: TGTGCCAGCAGTGAGGGACTAGCGACCAATGAGCAGTTCTTC
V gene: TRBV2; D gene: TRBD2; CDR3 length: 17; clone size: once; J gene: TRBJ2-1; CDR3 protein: CASGRLAGGSGFDEQFF; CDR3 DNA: TGTGCCTCCGGACGGCTAGCGGGAGGTTCTGGTTTCGATGAGCAGTTCTTC
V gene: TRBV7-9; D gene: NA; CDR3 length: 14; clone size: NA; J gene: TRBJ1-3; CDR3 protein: CASSFQTAGNTIYF; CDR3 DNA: TGTGCCAGCAGCTTTCAGACAGCTGGAAACACCATATATTTT
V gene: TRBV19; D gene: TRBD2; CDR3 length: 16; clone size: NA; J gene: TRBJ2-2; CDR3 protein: CASSPSGRVNTGELFF; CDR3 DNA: TGTGCCAGTAGTCCTAGCGGGAGGGTGAACACCGGGGAGCTGTTTTTT
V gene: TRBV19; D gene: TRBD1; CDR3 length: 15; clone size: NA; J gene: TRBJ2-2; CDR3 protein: CASFWGQGATGELFF; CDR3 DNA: TGTGCCAGTTTTTGGGGACAGGGTGCCACCGGGGAGCTGTTTTTT
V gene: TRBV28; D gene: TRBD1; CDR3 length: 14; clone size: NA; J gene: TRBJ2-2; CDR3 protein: CASSLQGLAGELFF; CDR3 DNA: TGTGCCAGCAGTCTACAGGGGCTAGCCGGGGAGCTGTTTTTT
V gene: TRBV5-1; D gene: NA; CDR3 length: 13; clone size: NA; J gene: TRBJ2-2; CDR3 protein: CASSLSYTGELFF; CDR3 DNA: TGCGCCAGCAGCTTGTCTTACACCGGGGAGCTGTTTTTT
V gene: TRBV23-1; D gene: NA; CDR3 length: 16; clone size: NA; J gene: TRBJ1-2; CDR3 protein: CASSRHPQTPRYGYTF; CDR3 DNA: TGCGCCAGCAGTCGCCACCCCCAGACGCCGCGGTATGGCTACACCTTC
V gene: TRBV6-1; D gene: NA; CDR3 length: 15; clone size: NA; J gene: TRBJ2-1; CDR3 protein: CASSGGLELYNEQFF; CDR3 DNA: TGTGCCAGCAGTGGGGGGCTGGAACTCTACAATGAGCAGTTCTTC
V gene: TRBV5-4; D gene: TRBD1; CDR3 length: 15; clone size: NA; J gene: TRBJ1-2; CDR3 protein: CASSLPGQGVYGYTF; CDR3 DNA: TGTGCCAGCAGCCTACCGGGACAGGGGGTCTATGGCTACACCTTC
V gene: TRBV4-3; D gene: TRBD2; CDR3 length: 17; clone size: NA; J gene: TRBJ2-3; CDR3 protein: CASSQRTSGSGTDTQYF; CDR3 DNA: TGCGCCAGCAGCCAAAGGACTAGCGGGAGTGGCACAGATACGCAGTATTTT
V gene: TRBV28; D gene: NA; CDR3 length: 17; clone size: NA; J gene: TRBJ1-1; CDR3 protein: CASSFPSRLNSNTEAFF; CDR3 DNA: TGTGCCAGCAGTTTTCCCAGCAGGCTAAATTCGAACACTGAAGCTTTCTTT
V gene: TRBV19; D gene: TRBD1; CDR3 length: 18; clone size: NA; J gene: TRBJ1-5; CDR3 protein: CASSILTGQGAMGQPQHF; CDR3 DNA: TGTGCCAGTAGTATCCTAACGGGACAGGGGGCCATGGGGCAGCCCCAGCATTTT
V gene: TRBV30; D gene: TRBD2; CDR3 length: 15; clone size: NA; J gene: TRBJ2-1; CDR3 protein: CACDPPAGGGNEQFF; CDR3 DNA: TGTGCCTGCGACCCCCCAGCGGGAGGGGGCAATGAGCAGTTCTTC
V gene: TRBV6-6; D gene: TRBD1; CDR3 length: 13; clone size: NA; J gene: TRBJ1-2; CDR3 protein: CASSYGQGGGYTF; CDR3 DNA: TGTGCCAGCAGTTACGGACAGGGAGGAGGCTACACCTTC
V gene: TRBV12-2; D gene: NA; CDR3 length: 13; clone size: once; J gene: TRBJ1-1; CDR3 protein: CASRSRQNTEAFF; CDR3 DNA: TGTGCAAGTCGCTCCCGACAGAACACTGAAGCTTTCTTT
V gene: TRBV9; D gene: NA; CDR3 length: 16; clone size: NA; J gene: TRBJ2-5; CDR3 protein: CASSTTTGLSRETQYF; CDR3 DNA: TGTGCCAGCAGCACTACAACAGGTCTATCGCGGGAGACCCAGTACTTC
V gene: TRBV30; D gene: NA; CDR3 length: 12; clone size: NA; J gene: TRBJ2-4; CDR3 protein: CAWMMGASIQYF; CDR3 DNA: TGTGCCTGGATGATGGGGGCGAGCATTCAGTACTTC
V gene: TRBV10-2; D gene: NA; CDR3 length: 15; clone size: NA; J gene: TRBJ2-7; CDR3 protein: CASRGTAGVSYEQYF; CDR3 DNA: TGCGCCAGCAGGGGGACAGCGGGGGTCTCCTACGAGCAGTACTTC
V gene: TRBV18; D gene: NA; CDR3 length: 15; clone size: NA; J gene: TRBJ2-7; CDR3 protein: CASSPIGQPTYEQYF; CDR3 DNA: TGTGCCAGCTCACCGATCGGACAGCCCACCTACGAGCAGTACTTC
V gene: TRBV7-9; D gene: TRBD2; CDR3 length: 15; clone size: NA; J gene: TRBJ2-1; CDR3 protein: CASSLDLLAGVEQFF; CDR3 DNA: TGTGCCAGCAGCTTAGACTTACTAGCGGGAGTTGAGCAGTTCTTC
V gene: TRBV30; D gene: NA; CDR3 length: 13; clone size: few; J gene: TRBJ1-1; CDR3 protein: CAWNGQSNTEAFF; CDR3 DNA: TGTGCCTGGAACGGACAGTCGAACACTGAAGCTTTCTTT
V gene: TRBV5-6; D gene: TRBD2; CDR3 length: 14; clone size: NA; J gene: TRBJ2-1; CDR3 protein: CASSWGLGDNEQFF; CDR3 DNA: TGTGCCAGCAGCTGGGGACTAGGCGACAATGAGCAGTTCTTC
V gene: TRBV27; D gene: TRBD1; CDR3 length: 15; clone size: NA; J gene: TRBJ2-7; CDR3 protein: CASSPLTGAQDEQYF; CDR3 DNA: TGTGCCAGCAGTCCCCTGACAGGGGCACAGGACGAGCAGTACTTC
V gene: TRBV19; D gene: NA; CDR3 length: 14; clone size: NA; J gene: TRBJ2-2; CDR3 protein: CATSSRGNTGELFF; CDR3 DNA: TGTGCCACCTCGAGCAGGGGCAACACCGGGGAGCTGTTTTTT
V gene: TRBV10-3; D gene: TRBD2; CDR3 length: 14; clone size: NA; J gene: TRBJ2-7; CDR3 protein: CAIRRLAGGYEQYF; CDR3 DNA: TGTGCCATCAGACGACTAGCGGGAGGATACGAGCAGTACTTC
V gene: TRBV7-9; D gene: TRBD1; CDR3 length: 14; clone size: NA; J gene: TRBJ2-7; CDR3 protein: CASSSRDRAYEQYF; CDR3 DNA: TGTGCCAGCAGCTCCCGGGACAGGGCCTACGAGCAGTACTTC
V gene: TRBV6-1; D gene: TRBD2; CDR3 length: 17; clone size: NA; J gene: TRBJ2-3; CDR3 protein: CASSESPLAGVSDTQYF; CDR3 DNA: TGTGCCAGCAGTGAATCCCCTCTAGCGGGAGTGTCAGATACGCAGTATTTT
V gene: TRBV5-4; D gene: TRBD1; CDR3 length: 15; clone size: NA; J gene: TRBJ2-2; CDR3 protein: CASSPRGTGTGELFF; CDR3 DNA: TGTGCCAGCAGCCCGAGGGGGACAGGGACCGGGGAGCTGTTTTTT
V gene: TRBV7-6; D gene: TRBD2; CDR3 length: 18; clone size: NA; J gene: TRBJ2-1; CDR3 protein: CASSFSPSGGLRVNEQFF; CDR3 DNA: TGTGCCAGCAGCTTTAGCCCCTCCGGGGGACTAAGGGTAAATGAGCAGTTCTTC
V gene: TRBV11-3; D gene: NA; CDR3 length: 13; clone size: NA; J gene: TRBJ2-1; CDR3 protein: CASSGSRANEQFF; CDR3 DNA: TGTGCCAGCAGCGGGTCGAGGGCGAATGAGCAGTTCTTC